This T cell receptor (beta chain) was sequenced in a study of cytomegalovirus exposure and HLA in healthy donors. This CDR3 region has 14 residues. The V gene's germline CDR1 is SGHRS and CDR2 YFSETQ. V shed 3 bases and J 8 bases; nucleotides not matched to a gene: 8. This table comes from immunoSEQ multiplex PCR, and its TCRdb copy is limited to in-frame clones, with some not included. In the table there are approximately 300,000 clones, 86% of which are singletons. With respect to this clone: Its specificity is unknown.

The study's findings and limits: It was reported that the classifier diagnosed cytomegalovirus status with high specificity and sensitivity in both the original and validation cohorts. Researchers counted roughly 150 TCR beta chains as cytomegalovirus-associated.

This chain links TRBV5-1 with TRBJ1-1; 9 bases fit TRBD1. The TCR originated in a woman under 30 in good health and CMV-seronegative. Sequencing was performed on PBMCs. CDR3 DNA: TGCGCCAGCAGCTCGGGACAGGGTGTTCCCGAAGCTTTCTTT. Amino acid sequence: CASSSGQGVPEAFF.